Following are 30 T cell receptor beta chains from one sample sequenced in a study of blood T cells in healthy people across ages. For the second PCR, which ran for 7 to 11 cycles, a sample-barcoded 5' primer and a J-beta primer mix were used. One entry per CDR3 protein, called by TCRdb with MiXCR from the 5' RACE reads. The top ten hold approximately 8.7% of the sample, which has 540,000 or so distinct CDR3 sequences, 20% to 30% seen once. The data also belong to a second study, concerning T cells of mothers and their children.

Sequencing was carried out using blood. These receptors were obtained from a boy aged 10-17 years in good health.

The chain couples TRBV7-2 to TRBJ1-1, with 7 bases that match TRBD1. This CDR3 is built from 16 residues. Germline CDR1 is SGHTA and CDR2 is FQGNSA. The V and J ends lost 4 bases and 0 bases, in that order; junction bases with no gene match: 8. This CDR3 reads CASSWDSQSLNTEAFF. CDR3 nucleotides: TGTGCCAGCAGCTGGGACAGTCAGTCACTGAACACTGAAGCTTTCTTT.

DNA for the CDR3: TGTGCCTGGGCCCGAGCAACTAATGAAAAACTGTTTTTT. It is translated as CAWARATNEKLFF. This chain connects TRBV30 to TRBJ1-4; no clear D. V lost 5 bases, J lost 0 bases, and 7 bases lay in between. The CDR3 is made up of 13 amino acids. Germline CDR1 and CDR2: GTSNPN and SVGIG (reference sequence).

The rearrangement links TRBV7-2 to TRBJ2-3; D is undetermined. Germline CDR1 and CDR2: SGHTA and FQGNSA. V gave up 5 bases and J gave up 1 base, with 7 bases separating them. This CDR3 is built from 13 residues. As DNA, the CDR3 is TGTGCCAGCAGCCCTATTCGCACAGATACGCAGTATTTT. Its translation: CASSPIRTDTQYF.

The chain uses TRBV28 and TRBJ2-7; 10 bases line up with TRBD2. The CDR3 covers 15 residues. The germline V gene has CDR1 MDHEN and CDR2 SYDVKM. With V trimmed by 4 bases and J by 4 bases, 7 bases remained unmatched. In nucleotides, the CDR3 is TGTGCCAGCAGTTCGGGGAGCGGGAGGGTGTACGAGCAGTACTTC. Its translation is CASSSGSGRVYEQYF.

A word on this clonotype: A much larger clone sits a single nucleotide away, making a read error possible. This chain connects TRBV29-1 to TRBJ1-1, with D possibly TRBD1 on 5 matching bases. The germline gives CDR1 SQVTM, CDR2 ANQGSEA. This CDR3 is 12 amino acids long. The V gene lost 6 bases and the J gene lost 5 bases, with 13 bases spanning the gap. Here the CDR3 reads CSVGDQRTEAFF. The DNA for the CDR3 is TGCAGCGTGGGGGACCAGCGTACTGAAGCTTTCTTT.

This rearrangement joins TRBV7-9 to TRBJ1-4; no reliable D call. CDR1 is SEHNR, CDR2 FQNEAQ, per germline (reference sequence). The V gene lost 2 bases and the J gene lost 3 bases, with 10 bases spanning the gap. The CDR3 extends over 15 amino acids. In DNA form, the CDR3 reads TGTGCCAGCAGCTTACTAGGGATATCTAATGAAAAACTGTTTTTT. As protein: CASSLLGISNEKLFF.

This clonotype was picked up a small number of times. The CDR3 region is CSAPDQGETQYF. In DNA, the CDR3 is TGCAGTGCCCCAGATCAGGGAGAGACCCAGTACTTC. The rearrangement uses TRBV20-1 and TRBJ2-5, with D possibly being TRBD1 (5 bases). V gave up 6 bases and J gave up 4 bases, with 12 bases separating them. This CDR3 is 12 amino acids long. Germline CDR1 is DFQATT and CDR2 is SNEGSKA (reference sequence).

Here the CDR3 DNA reads TGTGCCAGCAGAATGACAGGGCAACAAGAGACCCAGTACTTC. Its protein product is CASRMTGQQETQYF. This rearrangement joins TRBV7-9 to TRBJ2-5; 7 nucleotides match TRBD1. V was pared by 6 bases and J by 2 bases, with 6 bases of the junction left unmatched. CDR1 SEHNR and CDR2 FQNEAQ come from the germline V gene (reference sequence). The CDR3 contains 14 residues.

The rearrangement joins TRBV20-1 to TRBJ1-5, with a tentative D call TRBD1 (5 bases). Germline CDR1 reads DFQATT; CDR2 reads SNEGSKA (reference sequence). Trimming took 4 bases from V and 6 from J, leaving 10 bases between them. The CDR3 covers 12 residues. CDR3 in amino acids: CSAKEGSQPQHF. CDR3 coding DNA: TGCAGTGCTAAGGAGGGGTCTCAGCCCCAGCATTTT.

This clonotype was recorded a few times. The chain combines TRBV4-3 with TRBJ2-3, with 9 bases matching TRBD1. With 0 bases clipped from V and 2 bases from J, the junction kept 15 bases outside the gene matches. Per germline, CDR1 LGHNA and CDR2 YSLEER. This CDR3 has 20 residues. CDR3 sequence (DNA): TGCGCCAGCAGCCAAGATCTGACAGGGGGATACCGATCCTCCACAGATACGCAGTATTTT. Its translation: CASSQDLTGGYRSSTDTQYF.

The V and J genes are TRBV28 and TRBJ1-5; TRBD1 might be the D (6 bases). The germline CDR1 and CDR2 sequences are MDHEN and SYDVKM. This CDR3 has 16 residues. V was clipped by 3 bases and J by 6 bases, with 18 bases between them. The CDR3 here is CASSFSHRVSRQPQHF. CDR3 nucleotides: TGTGCCAGCAGTTTCTCCCACAGGGTTAGTCGTCAGCCCCAGCATTTT. The whole variable domain, remainder taken from reference TRBV28 and TRBJ1-5, is DVKVTQSSRYLVKRTGEKVFLECVQDMDHENMFWYRQDPGLGLRLIYFSYDVKMKEKGDIPEGYSVSREKKERFSLILESASTNQTSMYLCASSFSHRVSRQPQHFGDGTRLSIL.

The rearrangement links TRBV4-1 to TRBJ1-5; D unclear. V lost 1 base to trimming and J lost 3 bases, with 7 bases between them. There are 14 residues in the CDR3. Germline V gene data show CDR1 as MGHRA and CDR2 as YSYEKL. The CDR3 region is CASSQVQVNQPQHF. The CDR3 nucleotides are TGCGCCAGCAGCCAAGTGCAGGTCAATCAGCCCCAGCATTTT.

The rearrangement joins TRBV4-2 to TRBJ1-1; D is possibly TRBD1 (5 bases). The germline V and J ends were trimmed by 3 bases and 6 bases, with 11 bases remaining between them. This CDR3 is built from 13 residues. The germline V gene has CDR1 LGHNA and CDR2 YNFKEQ. The CDR3 DNA is TGTGCCAGCAGCCAGAGGACATCCCCTGAAGCTTTCTTT. Residues: CASSQRTSPEAFF.

This chain joins TRBV9 and TRBJ2-1, with 7 bases matching TRBD2. V trimming: 0 bases; J trimming: 1 base; junction bases outside the gene matches: 4. Germline assignment: CDR1 SGDLS and CDR2 YYNGEE. This CDR3 has 16 residues. The CDR3 coding sequence is TGTGCCAGCAGCGTAGTGGGTAGCGGGTCCTACAATGAGCAGTTCTTC. It specifies CASSVVGSGSYNEQFF.

The rearrangement joins TRBV7-8 to TRBJ2-3; D is uncertain. The V end lost 5 bases, the J end lost 6 bases, and 9 bases lay between the germline ends. CDR3 length: 12 residues. Germline V gene lookup returns CDR1 SGHVS and CDR2 FQNEAQ. For the CDR3, the DNA is TGTGCCAGCAGCCACCAAGGGGATACGCAGTATTTT. It yields the protein CASSHQGDTQYF.

The chain combines TRBV7-9 with TRBJ2-1, with 8 bases aligning to TRBD2. The germline V gene encodes CDR1 SEHNR and CDR2 FQNEAQ (reference sequence). This CDR3 has 14 residues. V lost 6 bases and J lost 8; bases outside the gene matches: 9. CDR3 nucleotides: TGTGCCAGCAGATATAGCGGGAAGGTTGATGAGCAGTTCTTC. It translates to CASRYSGKVDEQFF.

The chain carries TRBV29-1 and TRBJ1-2, with D uncertain. CDR1 and CDR2 (germline): SQVTM, ANQGSEA. V was shortened by 7 bases and J by 4 bases, with 16 bases between the two germline ends. There are 13 residues in the CDR3. The CDR3 sequence is CSADSSEVYGYTF. DNA for the CDR3: TGCAGCGCCGATAGTAGTGAAGTCTATGGCTACACCTTC.

This clonotype has a handful of counts. This chain connects TRBV7-9 to TRBJ1-2, with D hard to call. The germline gives CDR1 SEHNR, CDR2 FQNEAQ (reference sequence). The CDR3 consists of 15 residues. V lost 1 base and J lost 8, with 17 bases in between. Written as DNA, the CDR3 is TGTGCCAGCAGCTTAGGCTCTGCGGAGGTGAGGGGCTACACCTTC. Its translation: CASSLGSAEVRGYTF.

The chain carries TRBV27 and TRBJ2-1; 15 bases match TRBD2. Germline lookup yields CDR1 MNHEY and CDR2 SMNVEV (reference sequence). J lost 6 bases, V lost 1 base, and 4 bases had no gene match. The CDR3 totals 17 residues. CDR3 loop: CASSLWGLAGGRNEQFF. DNA for the CDR3: TGTGCCAGCAGTTTATGGGGACTAGCGGGGGGACGCAATGAGCAGTTCTTC.

The V and J genes are TRBV7-9 and TRBJ2-5; no clear D gene. The J call may be faulty, since TRBJ2-1 better matches the DNA end. Germline CDR1 is SEHNR and CDR2 is FQNEAQ (reference sequence). The CDR3 sequence is 14 residues long. The DNA for the CDR3 is TGTGCCAGCAGCTTAACGCGAAGAACTAATGAGCAGTTCTTC. It translates to CASSLTRRTNEQFF.

The sample holds a few counts of this clonotype. CDR3 nucleotides: TGCGCCAGCAGCCAAATATTAGTAAAGAATCAGCCCCAGCATTTT. This encodes CASSQILVKNQPQHF. This sequence joins TRBV4-1 and TRBJ1-5; D unclear. Germline CDR1 reads MGHRA; CDR2 reads YSYEKL. This CDR3 spans 15 amino acids. Trimming cost V 2 bases and J 4 bases, with 12 bases left between them.

At least ten counts were recorded for this clonotype. The rearrangement links TRBV24-1 to TRBJ2-1; the match to TRBD1 covers 7 bases. CDR3 length: 14 amino acids. The trim removed 8 bases at V and 6 bases at J, leaving 9 bases unmatched. Germline V gene data show CDR1 as KGHDR and CDR2 as SFDVKD. CDR3 loop: CATTNRGDFNEQFF. The CDR3 DNA is TGTGCCACCACGAACAGGGGTGATTTCAATGAGCAGTTCTTC.

CDR3 sequence reads: CASSLVTGAYTGELFF. CDR3 coding DNA: TGTGCCAGCAGCTTAGTTACGGGGGCCTACACCGGGGAGCTGTTTTTT. The rearrangement joins TRBV11-2 to TRBJ2-2; either TRBD1 or TRBD2 may supply D (6 bases each). Germline CDR1 reads SGHAT; CDR2 reads FQNNGV. This CDR3 contains 16 residues. The V and J ends lost 1 base and 3 bases respectively, with 12 bases between them. Filled out from reference TRBV11-2 and TRBJ2-2, the complete variable domain reads EAGVAQSPRYKIIEKRQSVAFWCNPISGHATLYWYQQILGQGPKLLIQFQNNGVVDDSQLPKDRFSAERLKGVDSTLKIQPAKLEDSAVYLCASSLVTGAYTGELFFGEGSRLTVL.

The J gene is TRBJ2-1, the V gene TRBV6-2 or TRBV6-3; D call uncertain. The CDR3 extends over 14 amino acids. V dropped 5 bases and J dropped 4 bases, with 12 bases sitting between them. CDR1 MNHEY and CDR2 SVGEGT come from the germline V gene. CDR3 sequence (DNA): TGTGCCAGCAGTCCTGATGGCCAATACAATGAGCAGTTCTTC. Amino acids: CASSPDGQYNEQFF.

The chain links TRBV20-1 to TRBJ1-2, with D maybe TRBD1 (5 bases). The CDR3 spans 14 residues. Trimming removed 0 bases from V and 8 bases from J, with 16 bases in between. Germline CDR1 reads DFQATT; CDR2 reads SNEGSKA (reference sequence). The CDR3 here is CSARDSSGRGGYTF. The CDR3 DNA is TGCAGTGCTAGAGATTCTTCGGGGAGGGGAGGCTACACCTTC.

The sample holds a few counts of this clonotype. The CDR3, as DNA: TGTGCCAGCAGCCCCCCCCGATTGTACCAAGAGACCCAGTACTTC. This codes for CASSPPRLYQETQYF. The rearrangement joins TRBV7-2 to TRBJ2-5; D gene uncertain. The germline CDR1 and CDR2 sequences are SGHTA and FQGNSA. V was cut by 5 bases and J by 0 bases, with 13 bases left in between. The CDR3 length is 15 residues.

This clonotype has just a few counts. The genes are TRBV5-1 and TRBJ2-4, with D perhaps being TRBD1 or TRBD2 (6 bases each). CDR3 length: 15 amino acids. Germline CDR1 SGHRS, CDR2 YFSETQ. Trimming stripped 0 bases from V and 3 bases from J, with 10 bases between. DNA of the CDR3: TGCGCCAGCAGCTTGGAGGGGGGAGGCAAAAACATTCAGTACTTC. Amino acids: CASSLEGGGKNIQYF.

This clonotype has only a few counts. J is TRBJ2-2 and V is TRBV7-9, with a possible D match to TRBD2 (5 bases). Trimming left V 6 bases short and J 6 bases short, with 11 bases between. CDR1 is SEHNR, CDR2 FQNEAQ, per germline (reference sequence). This CDR3 spans 13 amino acids. CDR3 in amino acids: CASRHGLAGELFF. The DNA for the CDR3 is TGTGCCAGCAGGCACGGACTCGCCGGGGAGCTGTTTTTT.

This clonotype has a handful of counts. The J gene is TRBJ2-1, the V gene TRBV29-1, with a possible D match to TRBD2 (6 bases). Germline lookup yields CDR1 SQVTM and CDR2 ANQGSEA. Trimming removed 4 bases at V and 3 bases at J, with 13 bases between. This CDR3 is 14 amino acids long. CDR3 amino acids: CSVVGDWHYNEQFF. The CDR3 coding sequence is TGCAGCGTTGTTGGGGACTGGCACTACAATGAGCAGTTCTTC.

The genes are TRBV3-1 and TRBJ2-7; no reliable D call. There are 13 residues in the CDR3. Germline CDR1 is LGHDT and CDR2 is YNNKEL (reference sequence). Trimming cost V 1 base and J 2 bases, with 6 bases left between them. CDR3 region: CASSQGVPYEQYF. CDR3 DNA: TGTGCCAGCAGCCAAGGAGTCCCCTACGAGCAGTACTTC.